Described below is a single T cell receptor beta chain sequence and its context. This CDR3 comprises 20 residues. The germline V gene encodes CDR1 SGHTA and CDR2 FQGNSA. Triplicate sorts of 290,000 or so cells per CD8+ subset. This sample is drawn from a study of CXCR3-negative and CXCR3-positive naive CD8 T cells. Libraries of TRB cDNA were made by 5' RACE and carried UMIs. Each CDR3 protein gets one entry in TCRdb, which reprocessed the 5' RACE reads and gives no DNA. The sample includes roughly 56,000 distinct CDR3 sequences. Sequencing input: naive CXCR3- CD8+ T cells from blood. As to subset: CD45RO-CCR7+CD27+CD95- naive CD8+ T cells lacking CXCR3 (TNR3-). This chain connects TRBV7-2 to TRBJ2-1; without DNA, the TCRdb call of TRBD1 cannot be checked. The TCR originated in a human donor in good health. Some clones in this sample may be carry-over from other donors' samples. Here the CDR3 reads CASSLWGGGNSLSSYNEQFF. The entire variable domain, with the rest obtained from reference TRBV7-2 and TRBJ2-1, is as follows: GAGVSQSPSNKVTEKGKDVELRCDPISGHTALYWYRQSLGQGLEFLIYFQGNSAPDKSGLPSDRFSAERTGGSVSTLTIQRTQQEDSAVYLCASSLWGGGNSLSSYNEQFFGPGTRLTVL.